The 20 T cell receptor beta chains below all came from one sample that was sequenced in a study of beta chain features in type 1 diabetes (dated by TCRdb to about 2018). Libraries were constructed by the immunoSEQ multiplex PCR assay. The entire amount of isolated RNA was reverse transcribed using the High Capacity cDNA Reverse Transcription Kit, so the sequenced TCRB transcripts were expressed ones. TCRdb holds this immuneACCESS table with in-frame rearrangements only. Some clones are missing; in checked studies, unresolved V genes explain under half, and the rest has no known cause. The sample contains 150,000 to 190,000 clones, approximately 8.1% of them found a single time. Jointly, the top ten make up approximately 0.69% of the sample. Sequencing was carried out using central memory CD4+ T cells from blood. All receptors derive from a man between 18 and 35 years old in good health.

This clone has at least ten counts. This rearrangement joins TRBV10-3 to TRBJ2-1; D unclear. Trimming removed 6 bases at V and 3 bases at J, with 12 bases between. The CDR3 loop spans 14 amino acids. Germline V gene lookup returns CDR1 ENHRY and CDR2 SYGVKD. CDR3 sequence: CAIRQSTGYNEQFF. As DNA, the CDR3 is TGTGCCATCAGACAATCGACTGGCTACAATGAGCAGTTCTTC.

This clone was seen more than once but under ten times. This chain links TRBV18 with TRBJ1-5; D remains ambiguous. The germline V gene has CDR1 KGHSH and CDR2 LQKENI. The CDR3 consists of 13 residues. V lost 3 bases and J lost 6, with 9 bases in between. The DNA of the CDR3 is TGTGCCAGCTCACCGGAGGGATCTCAGCCCCAGCATTTT. Translating gives CASSPEGSQPQHF.

V usage is TRBV6-6 and J usage is TRBJ2-7, with 8 bases matching TRBD1. V shed 7 bases, J shed 7 bases, and the junction held 15 bases outside the gene matches. This CDR3 has 15 amino acids. The germline V gene encodes CDR1 MNHNY and CDR2 SVGAGI (reference sequence). CDR3 region: CASTHGTGVVREQYF. In DNA, the CDR3 is TGTGCCAGCACCCACGGGACAGGCGTGGTACGGGAGCAGTACTTC.

This clone was picked up many times. This chain uses TRBV30 with TRBJ1-2; no clear D gene. The germline CDR1 and CDR2 sequences are GTSNPN and SVGIG (reference sequence). Trimming shortened V by 1 base and J by 7 bases, and 10 bases separated the two germline ends. CDR3 length equals 12 residues. The CDR3 sequence is CAWSGGRSGYTF. The DNA of the CDR3 is TGTGCCTGGAGTGGAGGCAGAAGTGGCTACACCTTC.

This clone was counted ten times or more. This rearrangement joins TRBV28 to TRBJ2-3; D gene uncertain. V dropped 3 bases and J dropped 7 bases, with 5 bases sitting between them. This CDR3 is built from 11 residues. Per germline, CDR1 MDHEN and CDR2 SYDVKM. CDR3 DNA sequence: TGTGCCAGCAGTTTCTCTAATACGCAGTATTTT. This translates into CASSFSNTQYF.

This clone was counted many times. The V call is TRBV4-3, the J call TRBJ2-7; 8 bases fit TRBD1. Trimming cost V 1 base and J 4 bases; bases outside gene matches: 9. Germline-derived CDR1 and CDR2 are LGHNA and YSLEER. The CDR3 runs 16 residues. CDR3 loop: CASSQAAGQGQYEQYF. DNA for the CDR3: TGCGCCAGCAGCCAAGCGGCTGGACAGGGACAATACGAGCAGTACTTC.

This chain joins TRBV11-3 and TRBJ2-3; D uncertain. V lost 2 bases and J 4 bases, leaving 7 bases between the germline ends. This CDR3 spans 13 amino acids. Germline V gene sequence: CDR1 SGHNT, CDR2 YENEEA. CDR3 bases: TGTGCCAGCAGCTTACGCTTAGCAGATACGCAGTATTTT. Translated: CASSLRLADTQYF.

The rearrangement joins TRBV9 to TRBJ2-1; a weak D match, TRBD1 (5 bases). CDR1 SGDLS and CDR2 YYNGEE come from the germline V gene. The V end lost 4 bases, the J end lost 0 bases, and 11 bases lay between the germline ends. The length of the CDR3 is 15 residues. The CDR3 DNA sequence: TGTGCCAGCAGCCCTACAGGCACCTCCTACAATGAGCAGTTCTTC. This sequence encodes CASSPTGTSYNEQFF.

This clone was counted ten times or more. The genes are TRBV18 and TRBJ2-7; 9 bases are a match to TRBD1. The V segment lost 2 bases and the J segment 5 bases; nucleotides outside the gene matches: 1. Germline V gives CDR1 KGHSH, CDR2 LQKENI. This CDR3 is 13 amino acids long. The CDR3 nucleotides read TGTGCCAGCTCACCAGGGACAGGGAACGAGCAGTACTTC. Translation gives CASSPGTGNEQYF.

This clone was detected a few times. The chain has TRBV30 and TRBJ2-5, with D perhaps TRBD1 (6 bases). The CDR3 sequence is 15 residues long. Germline V lookup: CDR1 GTSNPN, CDR2 SVGIG (reference sequence). Between the trimmed V and J ends, which lost 3 bases and 5 bases, there was a span of 19 bases. The CDR3 here is CAWSAFGGGGETQYF. CDR3 sequence (DNA): TGTGCCTGGAGCGCGTTTGGTGGGGGCGGCGAGACCCAGTACTTC.

This rearrangement joins TRBV28 to TRBJ1-5; 9 nucleotides match TRBD1. The CDR3 totals 16 residues. Germline V lookup: CDR1 MDHEN, CDR2 SYDVKM. V gave up 7 bases and J gave up 3 bases; unmatched junction bases: 10. The CDR3 sequence is CASTTGTGTLNQPQHF. Written as DNA, the CDR3 is TGTGCCAGCACCACCGGGACAGGGACCCTCAATCAGCCCCAGCATTTT.

The chain links TRBV27 to TRBJ2-1, with a tentative D call TRBD2 (6 bases). The CDR3 extends over 16 amino acids. V was clipped by 7 bases and J by 3 bases, with 19 bases between them. Germline V CDR1 and CDR2: MNHEY, SMNVEV (reference sequence). CDR3 protein: CASTHSRGGDYNEQFF. The DNA of the CDR3 is TGTGCCAGCACTCACTCGAGAGGCGGGGACTACAATGAGCAGTTCTTC.

The table lists this clone with a few counts. The chain joins TRBV4-3 to TRBJ1-3; no clear D. Per the germline V gene, CDR1 is LGHNA and CDR2 is YSLEER. CDR3 length: 13 amino acids. V shed 0 bases and J shed 8 bases, with 8 bases lying between them. CDR3 region: CASSQDHGYTIYF. CDR3 sequence (DNA): TGCGCCAGCAGCCAAGATCATGGCTACACCATATATTTT.

This clone was detected once. The chain recombines TRBV7-2 with TRBJ2-7; D is perhaps TRBD1 (5 bases). Trimming took 5 bases from V and 1 from J, leaving 12 bases between them. Germline CDR1 SGHTA, CDR2 FQGNSA. The CDR3 covers 14 residues. CDR3 DNA sequence: TGTGCCAGCAGCCCCCAAAGGGGATCCTACGAGCAGTACTTC. This codes for CASSPQRGSYEQYF. The variable domain in full, with the rest retrieved from reference TRBV7-2 and TRBJ2-7, is GAGVSQSPSNKVTEKGKDVELRCDPISGHTALYWYRQSLGQGLEFLIYFQGNSAPDKSGLPSDRFSAERTGGSVSTLTIQRTQQEDSAVYLCASSPQRGSYEQYFGPGTRLTVT.

J is TRBJ1-1 and V is TRBV7-9; the match to TRBD1 covers 10 bases. The CDR3 totals 18 residues. Germline CDR1 is SEHNR and CDR2 is FQNEAQ (reference sequence). V lost 0 bases, J lost 0 bases, and 7 bases stayed unmatched. The CDR3 nucleotides read TGTGCCAGCAGCTTAGCGACAGGGGGCGGGTTATTGAACACTGAAGCTTTCTTT. Encoded protein: CASSLATGGGLLNTEAFF.

This sequence joins TRBV7-9 and TRBJ1-2, with 7 bases aligning to TRBD1. Trimming took 2 bases from V and 4 from J; bases not matched to a gene: 7. This CDR3 comprises 15 residues. Germline V gene lookup returns CDR1 SEHNR and CDR2 FQNEAQ (reference sequence). The CDR3 region has the DNA TGTGCCAGCAGCTTACAAGGGACAGAAGTCTATGGCTACACCTTC. Protein: CASSLQGTEVYGYTF.

This clone came up a few times. The chain links TRBV6-1 to TRBJ2-5, with D perhaps TRBD1 (6 bases). Trimming took 9 bases from V and 4 from J, leaving 12 bases between them. Germline V gene data show CDR1 as MNHNS and CDR2 as SASEGT. The CDR3 has 12 residues. The CDR3 DNA reads TGTGCCAGTGAGACAGGTCGAGAGACCCAGTACTTC. Translation: CASETGRETQYF.

This clone was counted many times. The chain joins TRBV7-2 to TRBJ2-7, with D perhaps TRBD2 (6 bases). Trimming removed 4 bases from V and 5 bases from J, with 9 bases in between. The CDR3 length is 12 residues. The germline gives CDR1 SGHTA, CDR2 FQGNSA. DNA of the CDR3: TGTGCCAGCAGCTCCCGGGGGAACGAGCAGTACTTC. It is translated as CASSSRGNEQYF. The whole variable domain, filled in from reference TRBV7-2 and TRBJ2-7, reads GAGVSQSPSNKVTEKGKDVELRCDPISGHTALYWYRQSLGQGLEFLIYFQGNSAPDKSGLPSDRFSAERTGGSVSTLTIQRTQQEDSAVYLCASSSRGNEQYFGPGTRLTVT.

V is TRBV9 and J is TRBJ2-3, with no clear D. Germline CDR1 and CDR2: SGDLS and YYNGEE. The CDR3 sequence is 15 residues long. Trimming removed 4 bases at V and 1 base at J, with 13 bases between. CDR3 DNA: TGTGCCAGCAGCCCTTTTGACATGGGCACAGATACGCAGTATTTT. Its protein is CASSPFDMGTDTQYF.

This clone was observed a handful of times. The rearrangement uses TRBV5-6 and TRBJ1-6; 10 positions match TRBD1. The germline CDR1 and CDR2 sequences are SGHDT and YYEEEE. This CDR3 region has 15 residues. The V and J ends lost 3 bases and 8 bases, in that order; junction bases with no gene match: 5. In nucleotides, the CDR3 is TGTGCCAGCAGCTGGGACGGGACAGGGGATTCACCCCTCCACTTT. It yields the protein CASSWDGTGDSPLHF.